Presented here are 12 T cell receptor beta chains from one specimen sequenced in a study of blood T cell repertoires in COVID-19. Sequenced by immunoSEQ multiplex PCR; TCRdb stores in-frame clones only, minus some. The repertoire holds under 200,000 clones, with about nine tenths as singletons. Input material: peripheral blood. These receptors all stem from a man younger than 30 with active or convalescent COVID-19.

J is TRBJ1-1 and V is TRBV19, with 7 positions matching TRBD1. CDR3 length equals 15 residues. Germline-derived CDR1 and CDR2 are LNHDA and SQIVND (reference sequence). Losses at the gene ends were 4 bases for V and 6 bases for J; bases not matched to a gene: 11. Written as DNA, the CDR3 is TGTGCCAGTAGTACCTCACAGGGGACGAAGGCTGAAGCTTTCTTT. Translating gives CASSTSQGTKAEAFF.

The V gene is TRBV18, the J gene TRBJ2-1, with D possibly TRBD2 on 6 matching bases. CDR3 length: 13 residues. CDR1 is KGHSH and CDR2 is LQKENI in the germline V gene. The V end lost 3 bases, the J end lost 7 bases, and 10 bases lay between the germline ends. CDR3: CASSPGGSNEQFF. CDR3 nucleotides: TGTGCCAGCTCACCGGGGGGTTCGAATGAGCAGTTCTTC.

This clone was found once. The gene calls are TRBV6-5 and TRBJ2-5; D remains unclear. V gave up 0 bases and J gave up 1 base, with 9 bases separating them. CDR3 length equals 15 residues. CDR1 and CDR2 from the germline V gene are MNHEY and SVGAGI. The CDR3 loop is CASSYSTGAQETQYF. Here the CDR3 DNA reads TGTGCCAGCAGTTACTCGACCGGAGCCCAAGAGACCCAGTACTTC.

The rearrangement uses TRBV7-2 and TRBJ2-1; the D gene is possibly TRBD1 (7 bases). Germline V lookup: CDR1 SGHTA, CDR2 FQGNSA. V lost 2 bases, J lost 7 bases, and 15 bases lay in between. The CDR3 sequence is 15 residues long. Written as DNA, the CDR3 is TGTGCCAGCAGCTTACGCGGACAGGCGGGAAATGAGCAGTTCTTC. Translated: CASSLRGQAGNEQFF.

A note on this clone: Germline and junction disagree at one end, which may indicate a read error. The chain is built from TRBV2 and TRBJ1-4; tentatively, D is TRBD1 (6 bases). CDR1 SNHLY and CDR2 FYNNEI come from the germline V gene. The CDR3 length is 13 residues. The CDR3 coding sequence is TGTGCCAGCAGCACACCTAGACAGGAACTGGGAATTTTT. Amino acid sequence: CASSTPRQELGIF.

The J gene is TRBJ1-5, the V gene TRBV15, with 9 positions matching TRBD1. V was clipped by 3 bases and J by 0 bases; unmatched bases: 3. The CDR3 extends over 16 amino acids. Germline CDR1 reads LNHNV; CDR2 reads YYDKDF (reference sequence). The CDR3 nucleotides read TGTGCCACCAGCAGGGACAGGGGATTTAGCAATCAGCCCCAGCATTTT. As protein: CATSRDRGFSNQPQHF.

This chain links TRBV6-5 with TRBJ1-5, with TRBD1 as a possible D gene (5 bases). This CDR3 contains 15 residues. V was cut by 6 bases and J by 5 bases, with 17 bases left in between. The germline CDR1 and CDR2 sequences are MNHEY and SVGAGI. CDR3 loop: CASSRTVGGHQPQHF. The DNA for the CDR3 is TGTGCCAGCAGCCGAACGGTCGGGGGTCATCAGCCCCAGCATTTT.

The V call is TRBV6-5, the J call TRBJ1-1, with 9 bases fitting TRBD1. The CDR3 is made up of 14 amino acids. The trim removed 7 bases at V and 3 bases at J, leaving 6 bases unmatched. Germline assignment: CDR1 MNHEY and CDR2 SVGAGI. The CDR3 nucleotides read TGTGCCAGCACCTCCGGGACAGGGTACACTGAAGCTTTCTTT. Its protein is CASTSGTGYTEAFF.

V usage is TRBV5-5 and J usage is TRBJ1-2; possibly TRBD1 for D (5 bases). Trimming left V 6 bases short and J 4 bases short, with 16 bases between. The V gene's germline CDR1 is SGHKS and CDR2 YYEKEE (reference sequence). This CDR3 contains 14 residues. The CDR3 region has the DNA TGTGCCAGCACAAGGATGGGGGAGGGCTATGGCTACACCTTC. Translating it yields CASTRMGEGYGYTF.

V and J are TRBV4-1 and TRBJ2-1; 12 bases line up with TRBD2. V lost 6 bases, J lost 8 bases, and 8 bases stayed unmatched. CDR1 and CDR2 from the germline V gene are MGHRA and YSYEKL. The CDR3 loop spans 15 amino acids. Written as DNA, the CDR3 is TGCGCCAGCAGGTACCGGACTAGCGGGACGCATGAGCAGTTCTTC. Amino acids: CASRYRTSGTHEQFF.

This clone occurred a few times. V is TRBV20-1 and J is TRBJ2-7, with 7 nucleotides matching TRBD1. The CDR3 contains 11 residues. Germline CDR1 reads DFQATT; CDR2 reads SNEGSKA (reference sequence). CDR3 bases: TGCCGGAACCAGGGGGTGGAGGAGCAGTACTTC. It encodes CRNQGVEEQYF.

This chain joins TRBV7-8 and TRBJ1-2; the D gene is possibly TRBD1 (5 bases). The CDR3 runs 13 residues. The V end was cut by 4 bases, the J end by 4 bases, with 10 bases between. Germline CDR1 reads SGHVS; CDR2 reads FQNEAQ. The CDR3 loop is CASSSGLLYGYTF. The CDR3, as DNA: TGTGCCAGCAGCTCGGGACTTCTCTATGGCTACACCTTC.